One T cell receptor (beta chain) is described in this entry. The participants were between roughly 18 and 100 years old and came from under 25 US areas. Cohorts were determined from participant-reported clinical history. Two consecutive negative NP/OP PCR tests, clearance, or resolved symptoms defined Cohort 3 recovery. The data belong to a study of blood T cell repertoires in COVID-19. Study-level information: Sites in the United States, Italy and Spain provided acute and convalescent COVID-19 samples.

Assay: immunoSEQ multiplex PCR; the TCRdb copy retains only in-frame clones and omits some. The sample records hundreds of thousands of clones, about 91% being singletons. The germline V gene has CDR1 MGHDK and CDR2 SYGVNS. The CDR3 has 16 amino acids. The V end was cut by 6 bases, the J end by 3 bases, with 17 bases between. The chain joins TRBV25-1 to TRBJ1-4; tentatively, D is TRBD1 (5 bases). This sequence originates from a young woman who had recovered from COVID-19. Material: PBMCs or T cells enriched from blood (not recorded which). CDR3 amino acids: CASRPDPDRANEKLFF. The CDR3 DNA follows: TGTGCCAGCAGACCCGACCCTGACAGAGCTAATGAAAAACTGTTTTTT. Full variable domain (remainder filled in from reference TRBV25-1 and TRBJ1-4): EADIYQTPRYLVIGTGKKITLECSQTMGHDKMYWYQQDPGMELHLIHYSYGVNSTEKGDLSSESTVSRIRTEHFPLTLESARPSHTSQYLCASRPDPDRANEKLFFGSGTQLSVL.